The subject of this entry is one TCR beta chain. The antigen is unknown. The second PCR ran roughly 6 to 11 cycles with a sample-barcoded 5' primer and J-beta primers. In TCRdb, the 5' RACE reads were re-called with MiXCR into one record per CDR3 protein. The data show about 1.4 million distinct CDR3 sequences, roughly 64% seen once. The record originates from a study of blood T cells in healthy people across ages. Study-wide points: While age rose, TCR beta diversity per million T cells dropped in a roughly linear way.

V dropped 7 bases and J dropped 8 bases, with 9 bases sitting between them. The CDR3 covers 11 residues. Germline assignment: CDR1 SEHNR and CDR2 FQNEAQ (reference sequence). The receptor was isolated from a man aged 18 to 29 in good health. J is TRBJ2-1 and V is TRBV7-9; D gene unclear. Sequencing input: blood. The CDR3: CASTYGYEQFF. DNA of the CDR3: TGTGCCAGCACCTACGGATATGAGCAGTTCTTC.